The T cell receptor beta chain described here comes from a study of T cell repertoires in cytomegalovirus infection. The CDR3 loop spans 13 amino acids. Germline CDR1 SGHTA, CDR2 FQGNSA. V was clipped by 1 base and J by 8 bases, with 6 bases between them. Points on this clonotype: Its cognate antigen is unknown.

TCRdb fed the reads into MiXCR, producing one record per CDR3 protein. In the table there are about 360,000 distinct CDR3 sequences, about 35% of which are singletons. This clonotype was sampled from a human donor in good health (CMV status not recorded). Some clones in this sample may be carry-over from other donors' samples. The chain is built from TRBV7-2 and TRBJ1-6; unclear D gene. The material sequenced was cultured PBMCs, taken from culture after CMV antigen stimulation. The CDR3 region has the DNA TGTGCCAGCAGCTTAGGTTTCGATTCACCCCTCCACTTT. Its translation is CASSLGFDSPLHF.